This TCR beta chain was documented in a study of blood T cell repertoires in COVID-19. Study context: Sources were T cells, B-cell-depleted T cells, or PBMCs; the material itself was cDNA or gDNA.

Participants were placed into cohorts based on the clinical history they reported. Two negative PCRs, clearance, or symptom resolution had been documented for recovered Cohort 3 donors. In the original processing: Amplification of reference gene primers was used by the study to estimate nucleated cell counts. This table comes from immunoSEQ multiplex PCR, and its TCRdb copy is limited to in-frame clones, with some not included. That table furnishes V, J and clone size, whereas the DNA furnished D and trimming. The sample has some 500,000 clones; around 89% are singletons. The CDR3 loop spans 15 amino acids. Losses at the gene ends were 5 bases for V and 1 base for J; bases not matched to a gene: 6. The germline V gene has CDR1 KGHSH and CDR2 LQKENI.

Sequencing input: PBMCs or T cells enriched from blood (not recorded which). The TCR sequence derives from a woman in her 40s who had recovered from COVID-19. This chain joins TRBV18 and TRBJ1-1; TRBD1 agrees at 8 bases. The CDR3 is CASSSQGAKNTEAFF. CDR3 nucleotides: TGTGCCAGCTCATCCCAGGGGGCGAAGAACACTGAAGCTTTCTTT.